Described below is a single T cell receptor beta chain sequence and its context. These data come from a study of blood T cell repertoires in COVID-19. V was clipped by 4 bases and J by 6 bases; unmatched bases: 10. CDR1 and CDR2 from the germline V gene are SGDLS and YYNGEE. This CDR3 region has 15 residues. The data were produced by immunoSEQ multiplex PCR, yet TCRdb's version contains in-frame clones alone and is incomplete. Of some 250,000 clones in the sample, approximately 87% were seen once. The sequence was obtained from a man aged 55 to 69 with acute or convalescent COVID-19. The sequencing input was peripheral blood. The chain is built from TRBV9 and TRBJ1-1; TRBD1 aligns across 9 bases. The CDR3: CASSPPGQGRAEAFF. Here the CDR3 DNA reads TGTGCCAGCAGCCCTCCTGGACAGGGGCGAGCTGAAGCTTTCTTT.